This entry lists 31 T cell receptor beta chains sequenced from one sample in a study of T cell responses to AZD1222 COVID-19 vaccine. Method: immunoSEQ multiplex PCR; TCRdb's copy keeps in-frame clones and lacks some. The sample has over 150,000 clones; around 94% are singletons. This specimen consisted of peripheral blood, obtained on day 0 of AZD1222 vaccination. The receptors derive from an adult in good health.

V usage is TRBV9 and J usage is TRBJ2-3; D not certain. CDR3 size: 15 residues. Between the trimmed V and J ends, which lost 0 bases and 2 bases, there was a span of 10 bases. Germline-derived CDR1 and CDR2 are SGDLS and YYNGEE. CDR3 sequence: CASSVAVRVTDTQYF. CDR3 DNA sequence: TGTGCCAGCAGCGTAGCAGTCCGAGTCACAGATACGCAGTATTTT.

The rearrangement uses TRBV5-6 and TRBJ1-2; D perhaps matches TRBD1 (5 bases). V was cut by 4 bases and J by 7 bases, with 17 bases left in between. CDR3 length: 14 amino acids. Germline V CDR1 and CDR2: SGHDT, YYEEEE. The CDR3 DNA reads TGTGCCAGCAGCGCCGGGACTACTCCGCGTGGCTACACCTTC. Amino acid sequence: CASSAGTTPRGYTF.

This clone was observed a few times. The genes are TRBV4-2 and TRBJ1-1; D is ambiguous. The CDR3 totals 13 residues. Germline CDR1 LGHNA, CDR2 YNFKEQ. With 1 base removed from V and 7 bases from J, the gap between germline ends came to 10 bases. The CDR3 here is CASSQGPGSEAFF. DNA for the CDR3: TGTGCCAGCAGCCAAGGGCCGGGGAGTGAAGCTTTCTTT.

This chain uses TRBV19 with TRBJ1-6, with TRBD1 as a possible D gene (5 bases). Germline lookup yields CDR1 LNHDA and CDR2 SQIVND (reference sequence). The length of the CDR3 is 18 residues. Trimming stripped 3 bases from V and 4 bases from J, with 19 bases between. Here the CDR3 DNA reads TGTGCCAGTAGTATGGTGGGATTCAGGGAGGAATATAATTCACCCCTCCACTTT. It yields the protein CASSMVGFREEYNSPLHF.

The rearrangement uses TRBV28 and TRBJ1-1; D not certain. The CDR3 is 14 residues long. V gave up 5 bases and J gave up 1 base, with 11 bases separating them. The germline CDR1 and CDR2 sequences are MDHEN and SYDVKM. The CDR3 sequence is CASSGPPANTEAFF. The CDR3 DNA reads TGTGCCAGCAGTGGACCTCCGGCGAACACTGAAGCTTTCTTT.

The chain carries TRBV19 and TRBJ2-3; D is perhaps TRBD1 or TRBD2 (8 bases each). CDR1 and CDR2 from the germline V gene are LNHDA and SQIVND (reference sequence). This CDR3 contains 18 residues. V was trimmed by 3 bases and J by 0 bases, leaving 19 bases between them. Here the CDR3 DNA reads TGTGCCAGTAGTATTGGACAGGGTTCGGGGGGGAGCACAGATACGCAGTATTTT. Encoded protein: CASSIGQGSGGSTDTQYF.

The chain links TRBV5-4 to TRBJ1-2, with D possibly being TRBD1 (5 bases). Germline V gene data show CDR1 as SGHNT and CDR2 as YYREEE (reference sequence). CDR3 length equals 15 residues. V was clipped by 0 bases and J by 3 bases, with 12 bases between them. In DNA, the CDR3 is TGTGCCAGCAGCTTGGTAGGGGCGCGCGACTATGGCTACACCTTC. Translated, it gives CASSLVGARDYGYTF. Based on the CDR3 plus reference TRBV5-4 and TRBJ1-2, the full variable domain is ETGVTQSPTHLIKTRGQQVTLRCSSQSGHNTVSWYQQALGQGPQFIFQYYREEENGRGNFPPRFSGLQFPNYSSELNVNALELDDSALYLCASSLVGARDYGYTFGSGTRLTVV.

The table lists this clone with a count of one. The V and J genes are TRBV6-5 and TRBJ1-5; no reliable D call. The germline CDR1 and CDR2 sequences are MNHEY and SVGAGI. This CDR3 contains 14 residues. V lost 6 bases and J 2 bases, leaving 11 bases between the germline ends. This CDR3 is CASSQRFGNQPQHF. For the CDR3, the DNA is TGTGCCAGCAGCCAGCGATTCGGCAATCAGCCCCAGCATTTT.

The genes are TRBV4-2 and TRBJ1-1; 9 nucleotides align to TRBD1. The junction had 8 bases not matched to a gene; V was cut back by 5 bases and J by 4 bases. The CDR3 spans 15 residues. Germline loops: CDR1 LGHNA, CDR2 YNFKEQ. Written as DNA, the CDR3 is TGTGCCAGCAGCTCCCGGACAGGGGCGGGCACTGAAGCTTTCTTT. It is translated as CASSSRTGAGTEAFF.

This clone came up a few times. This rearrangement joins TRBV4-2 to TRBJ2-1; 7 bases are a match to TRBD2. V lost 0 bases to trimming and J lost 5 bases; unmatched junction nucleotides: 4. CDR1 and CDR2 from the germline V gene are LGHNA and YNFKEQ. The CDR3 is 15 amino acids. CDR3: CASSQDLAENNEQFF. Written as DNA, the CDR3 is TGTGCCAGCAGCCAAGACCTAGCGGAAAACAATGAGCAGTTCTTC.

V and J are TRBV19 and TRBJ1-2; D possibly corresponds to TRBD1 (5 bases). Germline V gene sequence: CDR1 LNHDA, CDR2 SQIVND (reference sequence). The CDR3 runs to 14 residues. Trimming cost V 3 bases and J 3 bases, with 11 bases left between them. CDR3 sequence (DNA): TGTGCCAGTAGTATTCGGACAAATTACTATGGCTACACCTTC. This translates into CASSIRTNYYGYTF. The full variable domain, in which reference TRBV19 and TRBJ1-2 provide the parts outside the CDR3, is DGGITQSPKYLFRKEGQNVTLSCEQNLNHDAMYWYRQDPGQGLRLIYYSQIVNDFQKGDIAEGYSVSREKKESFPLTVTSAQKNPTAFYLCASSIRTNYYGYTFGSGTRLTVV.

CDR3 sequence: CASSFRQNTEAFF. The CDR3 DNA reads TGTGCCAGCAGTTTCCGGCAGAACACTGAAGCTTTCTTT. The V call is TRBV12-3 or TRBV12-4, the J call TRBJ1-1, with D uncertain. Trimming pared 3 bases from V and 1 base from J, leaving 6 bases between. This CDR3 has 13 residues.

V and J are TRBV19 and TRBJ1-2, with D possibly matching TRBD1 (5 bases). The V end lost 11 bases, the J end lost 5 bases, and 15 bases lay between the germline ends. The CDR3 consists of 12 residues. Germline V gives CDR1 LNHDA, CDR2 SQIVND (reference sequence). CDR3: CAGWSGTYGYTF. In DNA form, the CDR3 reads TGTGCCGGGTGGTCCGGGACGTATGGCTACACCTTC.

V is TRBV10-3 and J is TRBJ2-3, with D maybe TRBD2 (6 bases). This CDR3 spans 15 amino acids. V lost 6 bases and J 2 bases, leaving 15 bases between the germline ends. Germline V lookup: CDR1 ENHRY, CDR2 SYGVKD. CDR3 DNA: TGTGCCATCAGGGCGGGACGTAGATTCACAGATACGCAGTATTTT. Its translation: CAIRAGRRFTDTQYF.

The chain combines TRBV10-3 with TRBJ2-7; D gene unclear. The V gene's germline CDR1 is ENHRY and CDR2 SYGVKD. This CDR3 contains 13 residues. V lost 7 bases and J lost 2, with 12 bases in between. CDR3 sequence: CAIKAERAYEQYF. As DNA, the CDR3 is TGTGCCATCAAGGCAGAAAGGGCCTACGAGCAGTACTTC.

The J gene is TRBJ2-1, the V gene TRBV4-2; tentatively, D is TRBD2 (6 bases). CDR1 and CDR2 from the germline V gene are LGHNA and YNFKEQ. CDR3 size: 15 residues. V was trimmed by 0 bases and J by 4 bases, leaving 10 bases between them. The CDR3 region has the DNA TGTGCCAGCAGCCAAGAGGAGGGGAGTTACAATGAGCAGTTCTTC. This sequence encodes CASSQEEGSYNEQFF.

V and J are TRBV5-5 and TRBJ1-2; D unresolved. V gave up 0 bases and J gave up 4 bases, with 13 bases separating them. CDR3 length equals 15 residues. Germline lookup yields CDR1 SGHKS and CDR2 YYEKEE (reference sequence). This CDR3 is CASSLAGFLSYGYTF. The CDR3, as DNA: TGTGCCAGCAGCTTGGCGGGATTCTTGAGCTATGGCTACACCTTC.

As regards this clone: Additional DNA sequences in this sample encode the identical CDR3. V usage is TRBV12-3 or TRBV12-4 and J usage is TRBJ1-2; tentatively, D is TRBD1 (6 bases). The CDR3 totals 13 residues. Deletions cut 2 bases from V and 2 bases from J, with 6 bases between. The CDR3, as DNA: TGTGCCAGCAGTTTAACAGGGAACTATGGCTACACCTTC. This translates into CASSLTGNYGYTF.

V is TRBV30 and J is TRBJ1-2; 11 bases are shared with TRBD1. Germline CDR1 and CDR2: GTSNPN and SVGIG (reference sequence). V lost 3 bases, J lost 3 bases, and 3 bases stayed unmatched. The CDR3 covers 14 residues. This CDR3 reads CAWRRTGGHYGYTF. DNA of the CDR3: TGTGCCTGGAGGCGGACAGGGGGCCACTATGGCTACACCTTC.

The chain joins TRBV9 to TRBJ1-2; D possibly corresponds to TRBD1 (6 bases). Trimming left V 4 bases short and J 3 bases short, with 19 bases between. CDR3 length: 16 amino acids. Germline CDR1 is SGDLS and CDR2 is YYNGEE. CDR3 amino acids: CASSRQNRVEDYGYTF. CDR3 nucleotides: TGTGCCAGCAGCAGACAGAACAGGGTGGAAGACTATGGCTACACCTTC.

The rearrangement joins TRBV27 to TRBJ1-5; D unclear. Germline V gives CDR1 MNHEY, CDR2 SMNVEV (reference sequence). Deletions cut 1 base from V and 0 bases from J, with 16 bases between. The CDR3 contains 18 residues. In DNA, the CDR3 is TGTGCCAGCAGTTTATACGCAGACTTACCCTATAGCAATCAGCCCCAGCATTTT. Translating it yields CASSLYADLPYSNQPQHF.

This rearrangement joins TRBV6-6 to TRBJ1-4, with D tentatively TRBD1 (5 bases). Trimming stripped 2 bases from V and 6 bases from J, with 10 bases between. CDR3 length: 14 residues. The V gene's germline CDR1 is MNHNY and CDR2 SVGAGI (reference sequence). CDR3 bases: TGTGCCAGCAGTTACGGGGGGATAGATGAAAAACTGTTTTTT. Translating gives CASSYGGIDEKLFF.

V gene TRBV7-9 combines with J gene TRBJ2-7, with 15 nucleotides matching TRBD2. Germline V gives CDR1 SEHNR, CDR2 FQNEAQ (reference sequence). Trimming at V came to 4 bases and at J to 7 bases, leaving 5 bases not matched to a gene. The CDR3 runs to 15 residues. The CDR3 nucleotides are TGTGCCAGCAGCTCCGGACTAGCGGGGGGGAGTGAGCAGTACGTC. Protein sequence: CASSSGLAGGSEQYV.

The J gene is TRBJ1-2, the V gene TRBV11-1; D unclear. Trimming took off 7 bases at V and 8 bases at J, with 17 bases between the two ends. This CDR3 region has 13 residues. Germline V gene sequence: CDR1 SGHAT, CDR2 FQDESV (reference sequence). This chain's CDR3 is CASTPMKEVGYTF. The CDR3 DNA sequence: TGTGCCAGCACCCCCATGAAGGAAGTCGGCTACACCTTC.

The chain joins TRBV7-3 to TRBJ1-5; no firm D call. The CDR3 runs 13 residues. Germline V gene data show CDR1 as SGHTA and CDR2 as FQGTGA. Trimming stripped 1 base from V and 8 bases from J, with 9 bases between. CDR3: CASSLRMGEPQHF. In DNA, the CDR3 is TGTGCCAGCAGCTTAAGGATGGGCGAGCCCCAGCATTTT. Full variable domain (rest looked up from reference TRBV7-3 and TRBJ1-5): GAGVSQTPSNKVTEKGKYVELRCDPISGHTALYWYRQSLGQGPEFLIYFQGTGAADDSGLPNDRFFAVRPEGSVSTLKIQRTERGDSAVYLCASSLRMGEPQHFGDGTRLSIL.

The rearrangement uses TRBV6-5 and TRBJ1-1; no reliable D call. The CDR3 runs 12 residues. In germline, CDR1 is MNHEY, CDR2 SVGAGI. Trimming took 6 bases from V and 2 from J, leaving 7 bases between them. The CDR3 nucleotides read TGTGCCAGCAGGAGCATTAACACTGAAGCTTTCTTT. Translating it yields CASRSINTEAFF.

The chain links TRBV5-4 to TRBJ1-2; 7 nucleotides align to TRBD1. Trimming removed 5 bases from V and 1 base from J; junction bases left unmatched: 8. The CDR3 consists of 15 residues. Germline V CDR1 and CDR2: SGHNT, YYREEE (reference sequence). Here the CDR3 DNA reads TGTGCCAGCAGGAGAAACCAGGGGGATAACTATGGCTACACCTTC. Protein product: CASRRNQGDNYGYTF. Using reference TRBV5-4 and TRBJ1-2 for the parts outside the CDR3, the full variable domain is ETGVTQSPTHLIKTRGQQVTLRCSSQSGHNTVSWYQQALGQGPQFIFQYYREEENGRGNFPPRFSGLQFPNYSSELNVNALELDDSALYLCASRRNQGDNYGYTFGSGTRLTVV.

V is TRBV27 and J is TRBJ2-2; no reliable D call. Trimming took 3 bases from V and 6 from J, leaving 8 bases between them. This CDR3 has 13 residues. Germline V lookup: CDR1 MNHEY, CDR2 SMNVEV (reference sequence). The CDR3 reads CASSFGTPGELFF. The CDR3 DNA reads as TGTGCCAGCAGTTTTGGAACCCCCGGGGAGCTGTTTTTT.

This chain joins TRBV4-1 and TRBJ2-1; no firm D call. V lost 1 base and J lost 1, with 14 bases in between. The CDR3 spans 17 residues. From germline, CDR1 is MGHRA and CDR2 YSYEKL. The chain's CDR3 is CASSQVAILRSYNEQFF. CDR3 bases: TGCGCCAGCAGCCAAGTAGCTATACTAAGATCCTACAATGAGCAGTTCTTC.

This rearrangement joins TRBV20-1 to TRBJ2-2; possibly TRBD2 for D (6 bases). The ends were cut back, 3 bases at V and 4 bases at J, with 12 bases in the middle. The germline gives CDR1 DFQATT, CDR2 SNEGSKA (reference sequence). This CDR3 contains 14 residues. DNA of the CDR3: TGCAGTGCTAGTAGGAGGGAGGCCACCGGGGAGCTGTTTTTT. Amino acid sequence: CSASRREATGELFF.

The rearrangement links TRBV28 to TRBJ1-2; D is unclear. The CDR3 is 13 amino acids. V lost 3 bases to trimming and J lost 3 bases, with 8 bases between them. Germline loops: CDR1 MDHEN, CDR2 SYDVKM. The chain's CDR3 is CASSFDTYYGYTF. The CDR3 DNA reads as TGTGCCAGCAGTTTCGACACCTACTATGGCTACACCTTC.